This T cell receptor (beta chain) was sequenced during a study of PD-1 blockade in classical Hodgkin lymphoma. Clones were read by immunoSEQ multiplex PCR, and TCRdb kept only the in-frame ones, dropping some. The sample shows about 47,000 clones, approximately 91% of them seen only once. Time point meaning: newly diagnosed, previously untreated cHL patient sample. V lost 0 bases and J lost 14, with 16 bases in between. CDR3 length: 13 amino acids. Germline V gene sequence: CDR1 LNHNV, CDR2 YYDKDF (reference sequence). Sequencing was done on a sample of peripheral blood mononuclear cells (PBMCs). The V and J genes are TRBV15 and TRBJ1-2, with D unclear. This sequence originates from a human donor with classical Hodgkin lymphoma. The CDR3 DNA reads TGTGCCACCAGCAGAGATCGTAACTTGATGGGAACCTTC. As protein: CATSRDRNLMGTF.